This T cell receptor beta chain was obtained from a study of CD8 T cells in Susac syndrome. RNA amounts of about 0.5 to 1 ug underwent reverse transcription with random hexamers. A single record per CDR3 protein comes from TCRdb applying MiXCR to the immunoSEQ multiplex PCR reads. The table lists 75,000 to 95,000 distinct CDR3 sequences, approximately 96% of them singletons, with more than 0.55% in the top ten. The CDR3 is 17 residues long. Germline values: CDR1 SGHNT, CDR2 YYREEE (reference sequence). Trimming stripped 4 bases from V and 2 bases from J, with 21 bases between. Sequenced: CD8+ T cells from PBMCs. The chain links TRBV5-4 to TRBJ1-2; D is perhaps TRBD1 (5 bases). This receptor was identified in a human donor with Susac syndrome. CDR3 in amino acids: CASSRGSERAANYGYTF. The CDR3 DNA follows: TGTGCCAGCAGCCGGGGGAGTGAGAGGGCAGCGAACTATGGCTACACCTTC.